What follows is one T cell receptor (beta chain) and its context. The sample belongs to a study of blood T cell repertoires in COVID-19. In the study overall: Researchers got acute and convalescent COVID-19 samples from the United States, Italy and Spain. PBMCs, B-cell-depleted T cells, or T cells were the source of the cDNA or gDNA that made up the material.

In the source study's methods: Counts of nucleated cells, estimated from reference gene primer amplification, were obtained. Using immunoSEQ multiplex PCR, the repertoire was profiled, and TCRdb retains in-frame clones only, with some absent. D and trimming come from the DNA, and the V and J calls and clone size come from that table. The profile shows more than 95,000 clones, roughly 80% of them singletons. The receptor was isolated from a woman older than 75 with active or convalescent COVID-19. Sequenced: peripheral blood.

As DNA, the CDR3 is TGTGCCAGCAGTTTAGTGACAATTCAGGGGATCACTGAAGCTTTCTTT. This sequence encodes CASSLVTIQGITEAFF. V usage is TRBV27 and J usage is TRBJ1-1, with D possibly TRBD1 on 6 matching bases. CDR3 size: 16 residues. Germline V gene lookup returns CDR1 MNHEY and CDR2 SMNVEV (reference sequence). V was clipped by 2 bases and J by 4 bases, with 17 bases between them.